The 11 T cell receptor beta chains listed next were all sequenced from one sample in a study of blood T cell repertoires in COVID-19. Profiled with immunoSEQ multiplex PCR; TCRdb holds only in-frame clones, not every one. The sample lists a few hundred thousand clones; 70% to 90% were seen once. Sequencing was done on a sample of peripheral blood. These receptors came from a woman aged 25 to 39 with COVID-19, enrolled during active disease.

The chain links TRBV9 to TRBJ2-2; 7 bases fit TRBD2. This CDR3 comprises 15 residues. The V gene end was trimmed by 0 bases and the J gene end by 4 bases; junction bases not matched to a gene: 3. CDR1 is SGDLS, CDR2 YYNGEE, per germline. The CDR3: CASSVERGFTGELFF. As DNA, the CDR3 is TGTGCCAGCAGCGTAGAGCGGGGCTTCACCGGGGAGCTGTTTTTT.

The chain carries TRBV11-3 and TRBJ1-1; D is uncertain. This CDR3 region has 13 residues. V lost 5 bases and J lost 3, with 10 bases in between. Germline values: CDR1 SGHNT, CDR2 YENEEA. CDR3 nucleotide sequence: TGTGCCAGCAGCACCGACATTCACACTGAAGCTTTCTTT. It codes for CASSTDIHTEAFF.

The rearrangement links TRBV6-6 to TRBJ1-1; perhaps TRBD1 as D (6 bases). V was trimmed by 2 bases and J by 4 bases, leaving 14 bases between them. The germline V gene has CDR1 MNHNY and CDR2 SVGAGI (reference sequence). The CDR3 is 15 residues long. The CDR3 reads CASSYVQGYGTEAFF. CDR3 in DNA: TGTGCCAGCAGTTACGTCCAGGGGTATGGCACTGAAGCTTTCTTT.

This chain uses TRBV10-3 with TRBJ2-1, with D perhaps TRBD1 (6 bases). V lost 4 bases and J lost 3, with 10 bases in between. In germline, CDR1 is ENHRY, CDR2 SYGVKD. The CDR3 sequence is 14 residues long. The CDR3 spells CAISVAGDYNEQFF. The CDR3 bases are TGTGCCATCAGTGTTGCAGGGGACTACAATGAGCAGTTCTTC.

The chain links TRBV28 to TRBJ1-2; D is undetermined. Germline V gene data show CDR1 as MDHEN and CDR2 as SYDVKM. The ends were cut back, 1 base at V and 4 bases at J, with 7 bases in the middle. The CDR3 extends over 13 amino acids. For the CDR3, the DNA is TGTGCCAGCAGTTTATACGGAGCCTATGGCTACACCTTC. It specifies CASSLYGAYGYTF.

The V gene is TRBV5-1, the J gene TRBJ2-2; D possibly corresponds to TRBD1 (6 bases). The germline CDR1 and CDR2 sequences are SGHRS and YFSETQ. The germline V and J ends were trimmed by 4 bases and 5 bases, with 15 bases remaining between them. This CDR3 has 15 amino acids. In nucleotides, the CDR3 is TGCGCCAGCAGCATCGGACAGCTAGGGACCGGGGAGCTGTTTTTT. It encodes CASSIGQLGTGELFF.

The chain is built from TRBV18 and TRBJ2-5, with 10 bases aligning to TRBD1. Germline loops: CDR1 KGHSH, CDR2 LQKENI. The CDR3 sequence is 15 residues long. Trimming cost V 3 bases and J 4 bases; bases outside gene matches: 5. CDR3 in amino acids: CASSPVTGGLETQYF. The CDR3 nucleotides read TGTGCCAGCTCACCGGTGACAGGGGGCTTAGAGACCCAGTACTTC.

This rearrangement joins TRBV24-1 to TRBJ2-3; 7 bases map to TRBD2. Trimming cost V 7 bases and J 4 bases; bases outside gene matches: 7. Germline CDR1 is KGHDR and CDR2 is SFDVKD. This CDR3 has 14 residues. CDR3 sequence reads: CATRGQGGADTQYF. CDR3 sequence (DNA): TGTGCCACCAGAGGCCAGGGAGGGGCAGATACGCAGTATTTT.

The genes are TRBV2 and TRBJ1-2; 7 positions match TRBD1. Germline V gene data show CDR1 as SNHLY and CDR2 as FYNNEI. With V trimmed by 4 bases and J by 7 bases, 6 bases remained unmatched. CDR3 length: 13 amino acids. CDR3 amino acids: CASSGGTDSGYTF. DNA for the CDR3: TGTGCCAGCAGTGGGGGGACAGACTCTGGCTACACCTTC.

V and J are TRBV5-4 and TRBJ2-7; D is ambiguous. The V end lost 3 bases, the J end lost 10 bases, and 11 bases lay between the germline ends. CDR1 is SGHNT, CDR2 YYREEE, per germline (reference sequence). The CDR3 runs to 11 residues. CDR3: CASSSSVDQYF. The CDR3 DNA reads TGTGCCAGCAGCTCATCGGTTGATCAGTACTTC.

J is TRBJ1-1 and V is TRBV28; D uncertain. V lost 3 bases, J lost 0 bases, and 8 bases lay in between. Germline CDR1 is MDHEN and CDR2 is SYDVKM. The CDR3 consists of 14 residues. The CDR3 DNA follows: TGTGCCAGCAGTTTGGGGAGCATGAACACTGAAGCTTTCTTT. It specifies CASSLGSMNTEAFF. The full variable domain, with the rest looked up from reference TRBV28 and TRBJ1-1, is DVKVTQSSRYLVKRTGEKVFLECVQDMDHENMFWYRQDPGLGLRLIYFSYDVKMKEKGDIPEGYSVSREKKERFSLILESASTNQTSMYLCASSLGSMNTEAFFGQGTRLTVV.